One sample yielded the 11 T cell receptor beta chains listed below, sequenced in a study of T cells after yellow fever vaccination. Using its own MiXCR run on the 5' RACE reads, TCRdb lists one record per CDR3 protein. The sample contains over 300,000 distinct CDR3 sequences, more than 3% of which appear only once. Sequencing used PBMCs, obtained on the day of the yellow fever booster vaccination. These receptors were taken from a man younger than 30 who received the YFV17D yellow fever vaccine.

J is TRBJ2-5 and V is TRBV5-4; 8 bases align to TRBD1. Trimming cost V 5 bases and J 5 bases; bases outside gene matches: 8. The germline V gene encodes CDR1 SGHNT and CDR2 YYREEE (reference sequence). The CDR3 spans 14 residues. The CDR3 loop is CASSSDRAWETQYF. CDR3 nucleotides: TGTGCCAGCAGTTCGGACAGGGCGTGGGAGACCCAGTACTTC.

This clonotype was seen repeatedly, ten times or more. The chain carries TRBV7-2 and TRBJ2-2; TRBD1 is a possible D gene (6 bases). Per the germline V gene, CDR1 is SGHTA and CDR2 is FQGNSA. V was shortened by 5 bases and J by 6 bases, with 10 bases between the two germline ends. This CDR3 is built from 13 residues. The CDR3 coding sequence is TGTGCCAGCAGCAACAACAGGGCCGGGGAGCTGTTTTTT. Its protein is CASSNNRAGELFF.

This clonotype occurred many times. CDR3 loop: CAIKGQGDSPLHF. CDR3 sequence (DNA): TGTGCCATCAAAGGGCAGGGTGACTCACCCCTCCACTTT. The V call is TRBV10-3, the J call TRBJ1-6, with a tentative D call TRBD1 (5 bases). CDR3 length: 13 residues. Germline values: CDR1 ENHRY, CDR2 SYGVKD. Trimming shortened V by 7 bases and J by 10 bases, and 14 bases separated the two germline ends.

V gene TRBV2 combines with J gene TRBJ1-1; TRBD1 matches 9 bases. Germline values: CDR1 SNHLY, CDR2 FYNNEI. This CDR3 spans 13 amino acids. The J segment lost 6 bases and the V segment lost 6 bases, leaving 5 bases of the junction unmatched. In DNA, the CDR3 is TGTGCCAGCAGCGCCGGGACAGGGTCTGAAGCTTTCTTT. This translates into CASSAGTGSEAFF.

This clonotype has ten or more counts. The chain uses TRBV5-6 and TRBJ2-1, with D hard to call. This CDR3 is built from 12 residues. Trimming stripped 4 bases from V and 6 bases from J, with 8 bases between. CDR1 is SGHDT, CDR2 YYEEEE, per germline. The CDR3, as DNA: TGTGCCAGCAGCCCGTGGGGCAATGAGCAGTTCTTC. Translated: CASSPWGNEQFF.

The chain couples TRBV9 to TRBJ2-3; 8 bases map to TRBD2. CDR1 and CDR2 from the germline V gene are SGDLS and YYNGEE. This CDR3 contains 14 residues. After removal of 3 bases from V and 8 bases from J, the junction contained 8 bases not matched to a gene. As DNA, the CDR3 is TGTGCCAGCAGCGGCGGGGGGTTCATGAGTACGCAGTATTTT. Translating gives CASSGGGFMSTQYF. The full variable domain, completed using reference TRBV9 and TRBJ2-3, is DSGVTQTPKHLITATGQRVTLRCSPRSGDLSVYWYQQSLDQGLQFLIQYYNGEERAKGNILERFSAQQFPDLHSELNLSSLELGDSALYFCASSGGGFMSTQYFGPGTRLTVL.

The sample holds a few counts of this clonotype. The chain recombines TRBV20-1 with TRBJ2-1; 8 bases line up with TRBD2. Germline V gene data show CDR1 as DFQATT and CDR2 as SNEGSKA (reference sequence). This CDR3 has 12 amino acids. Trimming at V came to 6 bases and at J to 8 bases, leaving 6 bases not matched to a gene. CDR3 amino acids: CSAGTRVDEQFF. In DNA form, the CDR3 reads TGCAGTGCGGGGACTAGAGTCGATGAGCAGTTCTTC.

The rearrangement joins TRBV19 to TRBJ2-2, with 7 nucleotides matching TRBD1. This CDR3 comprises 16 residues. The ends lost 3 bases at V and 6 bases at J; junction bases unmatched: 10. Germline V gives CDR1 LNHDA, CDR2 SQIVND (reference sequence). The CDR3 bases are TGTGCCAGTAGTATCGGGACAGTGGGGATCCCCGGGGAGCTGTTTTTT. Protein sequence: CASSIGTVGIPGELFF.

At least ten counts were recorded for this clonotype. The CDR3 spells CASSFGPQGQPQHF. The CDR3 nucleotides read TGCGCCAGCAGCTTTGGGCCCCAGGGTCAGCCCCAGCATTTT. The genes are TRBV5-1 and TRBJ1-5; maybe TRBD1 (5 bases). The CDR3 is made up of 14 amino acids. V lost 2 bases and J lost 6, with 12 bases in between. Germline V CDR1 and CDR2: SGHRS, YFSETQ.

The chain employs TRBV6-5 and TRBJ2-7; 8 nucleotides line up with TRBD1. The germline CDR1 and CDR2 sequences are MNHEY and SVGAGI. The CDR3 is 16 amino acids. After removal of 2 bases from V and 4 bases from J, the junction contained 10 bases not matched to a gene. The CDR3 protein is CASSYTPGQVSYEQYF. The CDR3 DNA sequence: TGTGCCAGCAGTTACACGCCGGGACAGGTTTCTTACGAGCAGTACTTC.

The J gene is TRBJ1-1, the V gene TRBV6-5; D possibly corresponds to TRBD1 (6 bases). The ends were cut back, 6 bases at V and 4 bases at J, with 15 bases in the middle. CDR3 size: 14 residues. Germline V gene data show CDR1 as MNHEY and CDR2 as SVGAGI. The CDR3 region is CASRNRDGPTEAFF. CDR3 in DNA: TGTGCCAGCAGGAACAGGGACGGGCCCACTGAAGCTTTCTTT.